These 32 T cell receptor beta chains were sequenced from one sample in a study of graft-versus-host responses after intestinal transplantation. Their target antigens are unknown. Libraries were prepared by immunoSEQ multiplex PCR; TCRdb keeps only in-frame clonotypes and omits some of them. The top ten clones hold approximately 0.84% of a sample with more than 85,000 clones, roughly four fifths of them seen once. The source material was unstimulated CD4+ T cells sorted from spleen or lymph node cells, sampled before intestinal transplant. These receptors all come from a human donor who received an intestinal transplant.

The CDR3 nucleotides read TGTGCCAGCAGCTCGGGTCTTCAAGAGACCCAGTACTTC. This codes for CASSSGLQETQYF. The chain recombines TRBV11-1 with TRBJ2-5; no clear D gene. V dropped 4 bases and J dropped 2 bases, with 8 bases sitting between them. CDR1 and CDR2 from the germline V gene are SGHAT and FQDESV (reference sequence). This CDR3 spans 13 amino acids.

The chain joins TRBV30 to TRBJ1-1, with D perhaps TRBD1 (6 bases). CDR3 length: 15 residues. V lost 1 base and J lost 2, with 14 bases in between. Germline V gives CDR1 GTSNPN, CDR2 SVGIG (reference sequence). The CDR3 DNA sequence: TGTGCCTGGAGTGCCCCGGACAGACTCAACACTGAAGCTTTCTTT. This translates into CAWSAPDRLNTEAFF.

This chain joins TRBV18 and TRBJ2-7; TRBD2 matches 8 bases. With V trimmed by 5 bases and J by 0 bases, 3 bases remained unmatched. The CDR3 spans 14 residues. The V gene's germline CDR1 is KGHSH and CDR2 LQKENI. Here the CDR3 DNA reads TGTGCCAGCTCAAACGGACTAGCCTCCTACGAGCAGTACTTC. It translates to CASSNGLASYEQYF.

Points on this clone: The junction departs from germline at one end; a sequencing error may be responsible. The chain employs TRBV6-1 and TRBJ1-1; D is undetermined. This CDR3 comprises 11 residues. Germline CDR1 MNHNS, CDR2 SASEGT. This chain's CDR3 is CANSVWQIAFF. The CDR3 nucleotides are TGTGCCAACAGTGTTTGGCAGATAGCTTTCTTT.

This clone was observed a handful of times. The gene calls are TRBV10-3 and TRBJ2-7; D perhaps matches TRBD2 (5 bases). The V gene lost 3 bases and the J gene lost 6 bases, with 6 bases spanning the gap. The CDR3 consists of 11 residues. Germline values: CDR1 ENHRY, CDR2 SYGVKD. In DNA, the CDR3 is TGTGCCATCAGTGAACTAGTCGAGCAGTACTTC. This codes for CAISELVEQYF.

This clone appeared a single time. This chain joins TRBV27 and TRBJ1-5; possible D gene TRBD1, 5 bases. In germline, CDR1 is MNHEY, CDR2 SMNVEV (reference sequence). The CDR3 extends over 14 amino acids. V lost 2 bases and J 3 bases, leaving 8 bases between the germline ends. The chain's CDR3 is CASSLRQNNQPQHF. In DNA form, the CDR3 reads TGTGCCAGCAGTTTAAGACAGAACAATCAGCCCCAGCATTTT.

A few counts support this clone. V gene TRBV19 combines with J gene TRBJ2-7, with TRBD1 matching 11 bases. Unmatched junction bases numbered 15, after V lost 5 bases and J lost 6 bases. CDR3 length: 17 amino acids. In germline, CDR1 is LNHDA, CDR2 SQIVND (reference sequence). The CDR3 nucleotides read TGTGCCAGTAGTGGGGGTCCCGGGACAGGGGGAAGTTTCGAGCAGTACTTC. Encoded protein: CASSGGPGTGGSFEQYF.

This clone has a handful of counts. The rearrangement uses TRBV5-6 and TRBJ2-1; possibly TRBD2 for D (7 bases). V was shortened by 1 base and J by 5 bases, with 16 bases between the two germline ends. This CDR3 contains 16 residues. Germline CDR1 SGHDT, CDR2 YYEEEE. The CDR3 sequence: CASSLYRAGANNEQFF. CDR3 DNA sequence: TGTGCCAGCAGCTTGTATAGGGCGGGGGCTAACAATGAGCAGTTCTTC.

V and J are TRBV5-1 and TRBJ2-7; no clear D gene. The CDR3 sequence is 13 residues long. Germline CDR1 is SGHRS and CDR2 is YFSETQ. V lost 5 bases, J lost 2 bases, and 11 bases lay in between. The CDR3 protein is CASRRFGTYEQYF. The CDR3 coding sequence is TGCGCCAGCAGGCGGTTCGGAACCTACGAGCAGTACTTC.

This chain links TRBV14 with TRBJ1-5; D unresolved. CDR1 is SGHDN and CDR2 is FVKESK in the germline V gene. The CDR3 has 13 residues. V shed 4 bases and J shed 2 bases, with 6 bases lying between them. DNA for the CDR3: TGTGCCAGCAGCCCAGACGGCAATCAGCCCCAGCATTTT. Its translation is CASSPDGNQPQHF.

This sequence joins TRBV4-1 and TRBJ2-7; 9 bases agree with TRBD1. CDR3 length: 15 residues. With V trimmed by 4 bases and J by 1 base, 5 bases remained unmatched. CDR1 is MGHRA, CDR2 YSYEKL, per germline. CDR3 region: CASSLTGTGSYEQYF. CDR3 bases: TGCGCCAGCAGCCTCACCGGGACAGGGTCCTACGAGCAGTACTTC.

The CDR3 coding sequence is TGTGCCAGCAGCTTGGGGGTGGGGACTAGGCCTTATGAGCAGTTCTTC. Translated, it gives CASSLGVGTRPYEQFF. V and J are TRBV5-6 and TRBJ2-1; 8 bases map to TRBD2. CDR1 and CDR2 from the germline V gene are SGHDT and YYEEEE. CDR3 length equals 16 residues. Trimming took 0 bases from V and 8 from J; bases not matched to a gene: 10.

The rearrangement links TRBV2 to TRBJ2-7; a possible D gene is TRBD2 (5 bases). V lost 1 base and J lost 6, with 13 bases in between. This CDR3 is 14 amino acids long. Germline CDR1 reads SNHLY; CDR2 reads FYNNEI. In nucleotides, the CDR3 is TGTGCCAGCAGTGAAGTCTCTTTAGGGAGCGAGCAGTACTTC. Its translation is CASSEVSLGSEQYF.

In this sample, this clone turned up once. In nucleotides, the CDR3 is TGTGCCAGCTCACCGACGGGGGCCAAAAACATTCAGTACTTC. Translating it yields CASSPTGAKNIQYF. This rearrangement joins TRBV18 to TRBJ2-4; maybe TRBD2 (5 bases). The CDR3 is 14 residues long. V lost 3 bases and J lost 1, with 7 bases in between. The germline CDR1 and CDR2 sequences are KGHSH and LQKENI.

The V call is TRBV11-3, the J call TRBJ2-7; the match to TRBD1 covers 7 bases. This CDR3 is built from 14 residues. J was trimmed by 5 bases and V by 3 bases; bases with no gene match: 7. Germline CDR1 reads SGHNT; CDR2 reads YENEEA. As DNA, the CDR3 is TGTGCCAGCAGCTTGGGCAGGGGGATAAACGAGCAGTACTTC. Protein: CASSLGRGINEQYF.

This clone has only a few counts. This chain joins TRBV28 and TRBJ2-7; 8 positions agree with TRBD2. Looked up from germline, CDR1 is MDHEN and CDR2 is SYDVKM. This CDR3 is built from 17 residues. Unmatched junction bases numbered 11, after V lost 3 bases and J lost 1 base. CDR3 loop: CASSFFTGGAWSYEQYF. CDR3 bases: TGTGCCAGCAGTTTCTTCACGGGGGGGGCTTGGTCCTACGAGCAGTACTTC.

CDR3 loop: CASSQQGGTEAFF. CDR3 nucleotides: TGTGCCAGCAGCCAACAGGGAGGTACTGAAGCTTTCTTT. This chain links TRBV14 with TRBJ1-1; D might be TRBD1 (5 bases). The length of the CDR3 is 13 residues. Germline CDR1 is SGHDN and CDR2 is FVKESK. Trimming took off 2 bases at V and 5 bases at J, with 9 bases between the two ends.

This chain uses TRBV6-5 with TRBJ2-7, with D perhaps matching TRBD2 (5 bases). Germline V gene sequence: CDR1 MNHEY, CDR2 SVGAGI. This CDR3 contains 16 residues. Trimming removed 0 bases from V and 4 bases from J, with 16 bases in between. The CDR3 DNA sequence: TGTGCCAGCAGTTACTCGGCCCGCGGGCTGAAATACGAGCAGTACTTC. The encoded protein is CASSYSARGLKYEQYF.

A few counts support this clone. The chain uses TRBV5-6 and TRBJ2-7; 8 bases map to TRBD1. Germline V gene lookup returns CDR1 SGHDT and CDR2 YYEEEE. The CDR3 length is 16 residues. V lost 2 bases, J lost 1 base, and 8 bases stayed unmatched. The CDR3, as DNA: TGTGCCAGCAGCTTCCTTCGGACAGGGCCTTCCTACGAGCAGTACTTC. This gives the protein CASSFLRTGPSYEQYF.

V is TRBV5-6 and J is TRBJ2-3, with 8 bases aligning to TRBD1. CDR3 size: 14 residues. Germline CDR1 SGHDT, CDR2 YYEEEE. Unmatched junction bases numbered 7, after V lost 4 bases and J lost 6 bases. Here the CDR3 reads CASSRTGSRDTQYF. CDR3 sequence (DNA): TGTGCCAGCAGCCGGACAGGGTCGAGGGATACGCAGTATTTT. Together with reference TRBV5-6 and TRBJ2-3, the CDR3 gives the full variable domain: DAGVTQSPTHLIKTRGQQVTLRCSPKSGHDTVSWYQQALGQGPQFIFQYYEEEERQRGNFPDRFSGHQFPNYSSELNVNALLLGDSALYLCASSRTGSRDTQYFGPGTRLTVL.

This chain connects TRBV19 to TRBJ2-1; a possible D gene is TRBD2 (5 bases). Trimming removed 4 bases at V and 8 bases at J, with 12 bases between. Looked up from germline, CDR1 is LNHDA and CDR2 is SQIVND (reference sequence). CDR3 length equals 13 residues. CDR3 DNA sequence: TGTGCCAGTAGTACGACTAAGAGCCATGAGCAGTTCTTC. Amino acids: CASSTTKSHEQFF.

The CDR3 reads CASSPSGTGVSGANVLTF. CDR3 DNA sequence: TGTGCCAGCTCACCCTCCGGGACAGGCGTCTCTGGGGCCAACGTCCTGACTTTC. The chain carries TRBV18 and TRBJ2-6, with 8 nucleotides matching TRBD1. There are 18 residues in the CDR3. V shed 3 bases and J 0 bases; nucleotides not matched to a gene: 7. The germline V gene encodes CDR1 KGHSH and CDR2 LQKENI.

In this sample, this clone turned up once. The V and J genes are TRBV5-1 and TRBJ2-5; 7 nucleotides align to TRBD2. J was trimmed by 5 bases and V by 4 bases; bases with no gene match: 8. Germline V gene lookup returns CDR1 SGHRS and CDR2 YFSETQ. The CDR3 has 14 residues. Written as DNA, the CDR3 is TGCGCCAGCAGCCTGGGAGCGGGGTTGGAGACCCAGTACTTC. It specifies CASSLGAGLETQYF.

This rearrangement joins TRBV7-9 to TRBJ2-7, with TRBD1 matching over 7 bases. The CDR3 runs 13 residues. With V trimmed by 5 bases and J by 12 bases, 13 bases remained unmatched. Germline V lookup: CDR1 SEHNR, CDR2 FQNEAQ (reference sequence). In nucleotides, the CDR3 is TGTGCCAGCAGCGACCGGGACAGTCGCTCTGGGTACTTC. It is translated as CASSDRDSRSGYF. Complete variable domain (other parts from reference TRBV7-9 and TRBJ2-7): DTGVSQNPRHKITKRGQNVTFRCDPISEHNRLYWYRQTLGQGPEFLTYFQNEAQLEKSRLLSDRFSAERPKGSFSTLEIQRTEQGDSAMYLCASSDRDSRSGYFGPGTRLTVT.

The chain carries TRBV5-4 and TRBJ2-3; 8 bases align to TRBD2. CDR1 SGHNT and CDR2 YYREEE come from the germline V gene (reference sequence). V trimming: 0 bases; J trimming: 6 bases; junction bases outside the gene matches: 6. The CDR3 runs to 15 residues. Here the CDR3 DNA reads TGTGCCAGCAGCTTGGCGGGGGGGCCAGGGGATACGCAGTATTTT. Amino acids: CASSLAGGPGDTQYF.

CDR3 amino acids: CASSLSKGTGVFNEQFF. The CDR3 DNA reads TGTGCCAGCAGTTTATCCAAAGGGACAGGGGTCTTCAATGAGCAGTTCTTC. This chain connects TRBV27 to TRBJ2-1; 10 bases are a match to TRBD1. V shed 0 bases and J 6 bases; nucleotides not matched to a gene: 8. This CDR3 comprises 17 residues. The germline gives CDR1 MNHEY, CDR2 SMNVEV (reference sequence).

This chain connects TRBV5-1 to TRBJ2-3; possibly TRBD1 for D (5 bases). V was trimmed by 4 bases and J by 2 bases, leaving 26 bases between them. The CDR3 runs 19 residues. The germline CDR1 and CDR2 sequences are SGHRS and YFSETQ. For the CDR3, the DNA is TGCGCCAGCAGCGCCCGAGGTGGCAGGGCCCATACTCCCACAGATACGCAGTATTTT. It encodes CASSARGGRAHTPTDTQYF. Complete variable domain (other parts from reference TRBV5-1 and TRBJ2-3): KAGVTQTPRYLIKTRGQQVTLSCSPISGHRSVSWYQQTPGQGLQFLFEYFSETQRNKGNFPGRFSGRQFSNSRSEMNVSTLELGDSALYLCASSARGGRAHTPTDTQYFGPGTRLTVL.

The V call is TRBV27, the J call TRBJ1-2; 7 bases are a match to TRBD1. The germline CDR1 and CDR2 sequences are MNHEY and SMNVEV (reference sequence). The V gene end was trimmed by 0 bases and the J gene end by 10 bases; junction bases not matched to a gene: 8. CDR3 length: 14 residues. CDR3 sequence (DNA): TGTGCCAGCAGTTTATCGGGGGCAGGGGGTCCCTACACCTTC. This sequence encodes CASSLSGAGGPYTF.

The V gene is TRBV5-1, the J gene TRBJ2-3, with TRBD2 matching over 11 bases. The V gene end was trimmed by 1 base and the J gene end by 5 bases; junction bases not matched to a gene: 9. Germline assignment: CDR1 SGHRS and CDR2 YFSETQ. The CDR3 runs 17 residues. The CDR3 loop is CASSLQGLAEAGDTQYF. CDR3 bases: TGCGCCAGCAGCTTGCAGGGACTAGCGGAGGCCGGAGATACGCAGTATTTT. Drawing the rest from reference TRBV5-1 and TRBJ2-3, the complete variable domain is KAGVTQTPRYLIKTRGQQVTLSCSPISGHRSVSWYQQTPGQGLQFLFEYFSETQRNKGNFPGRFSGRQFSNSRSEMNVSTLELGDSALYLCASSLQGLAEAGDTQYFGPGTRLTVL.

The chain carries TRBV2 and TRBJ2-3, with D possibly being TRBD2 (5 bases). Trimming took 6 bases from V and 2 from J, leaving 6 bases between them. Germline CDR1 and CDR2: SNHLY and FYNNEI. This CDR3 contains 12 residues. The CDR3 DNA sequence: TGTGCCAGCAGAGCGGACACAGATACGCAGTATTTT. This gives the protein CASRADTDTQYF. Complete variable domain (other parts from reference TRBV2 and TRBJ2-3): EPEVTQTPSHQVTQMGQEVILRCVPISNHLYFYWYRQILGQKVEFLVSFYNNEISEKSEIFDDQFSVERPDGSNFTLKIRSTKLEDSAMYFCASRADTDTQYFGPGTRLTVL.

V is TRBV5-1 and J is TRBJ2-7; tentatively, D is TRBD2 (6 bases). Trimming stripped 5 bases from V and 0 bases from J, with 12 bases between. This CDR3 region has 14 residues. CDR1 SGHRS and CDR2 YFSETQ come from the germline V gene. The CDR3 loop is CASSRGISSYEQYF. In DNA, the CDR3 is TGCGCCAGCAGTCGGGGGATAAGCTCCTACGAGCAGTACTTC.

V gene TRBV30 combines with J gene TRBJ1-1, with D possibly being TRBD1 (6 bases). The CDR3 is 13 amino acids. Germline V gene lookup returns CDR1 GTSNPN and CDR2 SVGIG (reference sequence). V lost 8 bases to trimming and J lost 4 bases, with 17 bases between them. The CDR3 reads CAGERGLGTEAFF. The CDR3 DNA reads as TGTGCCGGGGAGCGGGGGCTAGGCACTGAAGCTTTCTTT.